This T cell receptor (beta chain) was sequenced for a study of PD-L1 blockade in urothelial cancer. Sequenced by immunoSEQ multiplex PCR; TCRdb stores in-frame clones only, minus some. The table has about 81,000 clones, over 80% seen once; the top ten hold less than 8.5%. V lost 7 bases to trimming and J lost 5 bases; unmatched junction nucleotides: 7. In germline, CDR1 is MNHNS, CDR2 SASEGT. CDR3 size: 13 residues. Sample time point: pretreatment peripheral blood. The chain carries TRBV6-1 and TRBJ1-1; 7 nucleotides align to TRBD1. The sequences come from PBMCs, collected around atezolizumab (anti-PD-L1) treatment. This clonotype was sampled from a man aged 35 to 55 with urothelial cancer. The CDR3 DNA follows: TGTGCCAGCACCACAGGGGTTCAGACTGAAGCTTTCTTT. It specifies CASTTGVQTEAFF.